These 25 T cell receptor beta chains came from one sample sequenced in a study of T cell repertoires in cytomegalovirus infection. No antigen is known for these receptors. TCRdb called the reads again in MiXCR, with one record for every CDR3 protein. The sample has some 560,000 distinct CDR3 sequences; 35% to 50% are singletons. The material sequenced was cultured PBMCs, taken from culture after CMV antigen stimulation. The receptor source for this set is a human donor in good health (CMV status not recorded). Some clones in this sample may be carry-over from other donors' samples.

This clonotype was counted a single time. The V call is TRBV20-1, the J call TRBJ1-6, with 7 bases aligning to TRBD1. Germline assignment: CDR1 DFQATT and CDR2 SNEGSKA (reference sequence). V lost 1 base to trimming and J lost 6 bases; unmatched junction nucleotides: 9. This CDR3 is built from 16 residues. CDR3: CSARAPGQRFNSPLHF. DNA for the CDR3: TGCAGTGCTAGAGCCCCGGGACAGCGATTTAATTCACCCCTCCACTTT.

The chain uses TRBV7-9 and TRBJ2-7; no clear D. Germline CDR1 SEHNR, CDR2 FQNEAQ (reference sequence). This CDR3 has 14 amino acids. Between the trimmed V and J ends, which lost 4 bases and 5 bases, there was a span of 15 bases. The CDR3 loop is CASSSYQLTDEQYF. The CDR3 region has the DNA TGTGCCAGCAGCTCCTACCAATTAACTGACGAGCAGTACTTC.

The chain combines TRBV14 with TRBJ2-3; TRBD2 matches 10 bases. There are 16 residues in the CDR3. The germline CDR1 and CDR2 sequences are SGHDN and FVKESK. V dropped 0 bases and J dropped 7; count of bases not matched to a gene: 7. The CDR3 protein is CASSQDLLAGVYTQYF. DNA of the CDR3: TGTGCCAGCAGCCAAGATCTTCTAGCGGGGGTCTATACGCAGTATTTT.

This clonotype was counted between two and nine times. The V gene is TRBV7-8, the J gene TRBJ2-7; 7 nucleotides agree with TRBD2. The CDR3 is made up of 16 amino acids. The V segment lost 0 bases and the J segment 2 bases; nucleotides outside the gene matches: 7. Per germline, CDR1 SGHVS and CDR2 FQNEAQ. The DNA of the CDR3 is TGTGCCAGCAGCTTAGCGGGGGACGGGAGGACCTACGAGCAGTACTTC. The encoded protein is CASSLAGDGRTYEQYF.

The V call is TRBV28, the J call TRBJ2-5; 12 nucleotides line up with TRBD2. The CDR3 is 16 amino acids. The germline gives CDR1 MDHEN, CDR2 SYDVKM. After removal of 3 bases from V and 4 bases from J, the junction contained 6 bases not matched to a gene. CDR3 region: CASSFGLAGPRETQYF. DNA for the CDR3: TGTGCCAGCAGTTTCGGACTAGCGGGGCCACGAGAGACCCAGTACTTC.

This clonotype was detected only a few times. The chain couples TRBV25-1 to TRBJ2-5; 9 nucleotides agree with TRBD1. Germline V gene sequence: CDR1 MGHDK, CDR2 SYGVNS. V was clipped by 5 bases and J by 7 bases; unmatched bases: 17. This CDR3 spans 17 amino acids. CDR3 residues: CASSPRSGTGLEATQYF. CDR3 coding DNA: TGTGCCAGCAGTCCTCGTTCCGGGACAGGGCTAGAAGCGACCCAGTACTTC.

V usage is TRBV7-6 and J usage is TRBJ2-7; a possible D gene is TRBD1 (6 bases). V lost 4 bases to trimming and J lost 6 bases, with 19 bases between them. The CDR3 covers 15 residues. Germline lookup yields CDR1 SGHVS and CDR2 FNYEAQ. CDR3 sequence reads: CASSWARGRDGEQYF. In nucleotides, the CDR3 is TGTGCCAGCAGCTGGGCCAGGGGAAGGGACGGCGAGCAGTACTTC.

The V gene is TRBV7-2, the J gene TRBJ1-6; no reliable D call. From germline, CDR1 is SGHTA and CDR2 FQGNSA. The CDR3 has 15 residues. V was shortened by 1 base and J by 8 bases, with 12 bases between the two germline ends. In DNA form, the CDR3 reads TGTGCCAGCAGCTTAGTCCCCGGCCCACATTCACCCCTCCACTTT. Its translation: CASSLVPGPHSPLHF.

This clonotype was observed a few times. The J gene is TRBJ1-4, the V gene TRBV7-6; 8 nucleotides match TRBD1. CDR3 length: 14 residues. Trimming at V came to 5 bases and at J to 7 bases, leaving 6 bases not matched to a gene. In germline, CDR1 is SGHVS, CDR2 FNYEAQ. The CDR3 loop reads CASSPDRVIEKLFF. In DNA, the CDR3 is TGTGCCAGCAGCCCGGACAGGGTGATTGAAAAACTGTTTTTT.

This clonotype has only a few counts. The CDR3 DNA reads as TGCAGTGCTAGAGATCCGCGGGGCTCCGGGGAGCTGTTTTTT. Translation: CSARDPRGSGELFF. The gene calls are TRBV20-1 and TRBJ2-2, with a possible D match to TRBD2 (6 bases). V lost 0 bases and J 6 bases, leaving 11 bases between the germline ends. Germline V gene data show CDR1 as DFQATT and CDR2 as SNEGSKA (reference sequence). The CDR3 sequence is 14 residues long.

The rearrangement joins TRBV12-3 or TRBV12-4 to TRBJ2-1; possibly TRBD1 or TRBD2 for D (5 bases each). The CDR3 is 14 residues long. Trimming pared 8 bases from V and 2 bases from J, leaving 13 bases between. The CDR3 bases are TGTGCCAGCCTTGAGGGACGGCCCTACAATGAGCAGTTCTTC. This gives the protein CASLEGRPYNEQFF.

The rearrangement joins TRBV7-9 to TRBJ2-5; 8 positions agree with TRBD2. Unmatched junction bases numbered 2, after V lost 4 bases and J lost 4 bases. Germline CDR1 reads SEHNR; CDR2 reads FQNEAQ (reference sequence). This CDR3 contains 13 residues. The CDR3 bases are TGTGCCAGCAGCTCCCGGGGGGGAGAGACCCAGTACTTC. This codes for CASSSRGGETQYF.

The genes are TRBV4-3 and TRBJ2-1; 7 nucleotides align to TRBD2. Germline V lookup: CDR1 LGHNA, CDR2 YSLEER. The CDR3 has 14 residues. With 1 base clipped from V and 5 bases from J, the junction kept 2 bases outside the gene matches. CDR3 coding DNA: TGCGCCAGCAGCCAAGTGGCGGGAGACAATGAGCAGTTCTTC. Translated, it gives CASSQVAGDNEQFF.

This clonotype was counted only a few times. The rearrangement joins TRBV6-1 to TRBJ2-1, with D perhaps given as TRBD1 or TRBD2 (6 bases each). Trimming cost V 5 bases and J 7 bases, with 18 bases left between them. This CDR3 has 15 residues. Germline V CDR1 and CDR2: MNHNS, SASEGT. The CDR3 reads CASSLGRLGGNEQFF. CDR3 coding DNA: TGTGCCAGCAGTCTAGGAAGACTAGGGGGAAATGAGCAGTTCTTC.

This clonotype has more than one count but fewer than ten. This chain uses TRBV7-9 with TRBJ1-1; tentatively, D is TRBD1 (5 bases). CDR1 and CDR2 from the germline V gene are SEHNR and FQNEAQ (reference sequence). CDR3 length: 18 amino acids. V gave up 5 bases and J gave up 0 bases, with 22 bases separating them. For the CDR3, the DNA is TGTGCCAGCAGCGTGAGGGACGGATATACGGGGATGAACACTGAAGCTTTCTTT. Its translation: CASSVRDGYTGMNTEAFF. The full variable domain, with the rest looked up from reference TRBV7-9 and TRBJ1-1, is DTGVSQNPRHKITKRGQNVTFRCDPISEHNRLYWYRQTLGQGPEFLTYFQNEAQLEKSRLLSDRFSAERPKGSFSTLEIQRTEQGDSAMYLCASSVRDGYTGMNTEAFFGQGTRLTVV.

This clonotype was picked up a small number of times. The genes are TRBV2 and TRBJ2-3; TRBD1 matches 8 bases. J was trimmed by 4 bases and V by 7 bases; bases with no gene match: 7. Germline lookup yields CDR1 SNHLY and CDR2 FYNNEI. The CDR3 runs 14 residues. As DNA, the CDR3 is TGTGCCAGCATCAGGGGGCGAGGAGCAGATACGCAGTATTTT. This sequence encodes CASIRGRGADTQYF.

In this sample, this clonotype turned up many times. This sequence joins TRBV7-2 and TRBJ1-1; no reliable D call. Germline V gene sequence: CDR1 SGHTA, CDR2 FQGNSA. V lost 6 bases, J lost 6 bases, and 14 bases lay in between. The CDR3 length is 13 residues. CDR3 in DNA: TGTGCCAGCAGTTCGACGGCGATATCTGAAGCTTTCTTT. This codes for CASSSTAISEAFF. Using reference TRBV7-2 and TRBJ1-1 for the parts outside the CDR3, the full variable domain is GAGVSQSPSNKVTEKGKDVELRCDPISGHTALYWYRQSLGQGLEFLIYFQGNSAPDKSGLPSDRFSAERTGGSVSTLTIQRTQQEDSAVYLCASSSTAISEAFFGQGTRLTVV.

The CDR3 DNA reads as TGTGCCAGCAGACACGCCAAGGGGGACTTGGGAAACACCATATATTTT. Residues: CASRHAKGDLGNTIYF. This chain joins TRBV7-2 and TRBJ1-3; D might be TRBD1 (6 bases). The CDR3 totals 16 residues. CDR1 and CDR2 (germline): SGHTA, FQGNSA. V lost 6 bases, J lost 4 bases, and 19 bases lay in between.

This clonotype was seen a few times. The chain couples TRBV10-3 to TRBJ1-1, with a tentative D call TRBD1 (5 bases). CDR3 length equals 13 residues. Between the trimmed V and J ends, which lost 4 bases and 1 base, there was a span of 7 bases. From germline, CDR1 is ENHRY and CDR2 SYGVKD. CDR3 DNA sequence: TGTGCCATCAGTGCTGGGACGAACACTGAAGCTTTCTTT. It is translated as CAISAGTNTEAFF.

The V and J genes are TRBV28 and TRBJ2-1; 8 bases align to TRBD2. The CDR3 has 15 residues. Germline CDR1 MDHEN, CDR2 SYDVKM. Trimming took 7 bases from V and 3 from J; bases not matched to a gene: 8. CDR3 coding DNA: TGTGCCAGCACACCCCGGGAGGGCCTCTACAATGAGCAGTTCTTC. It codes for CASTPREGLYNEQFF.

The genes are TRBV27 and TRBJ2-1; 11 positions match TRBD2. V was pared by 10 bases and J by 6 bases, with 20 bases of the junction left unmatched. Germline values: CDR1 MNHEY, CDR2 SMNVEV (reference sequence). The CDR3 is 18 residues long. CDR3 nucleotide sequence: TGTGCCACCAACCCACCTTCAAAACTAGCGGGAGTGGGCAATGAGCAGTTCTTC. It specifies CATNPPSKLAGVGNEQFF.

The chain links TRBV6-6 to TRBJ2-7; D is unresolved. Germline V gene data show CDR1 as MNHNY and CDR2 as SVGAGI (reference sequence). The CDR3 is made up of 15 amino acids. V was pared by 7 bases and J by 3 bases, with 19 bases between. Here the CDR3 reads CASTSEPRWVYEQYF. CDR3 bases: TGTGCCAGCACCTCCGAACCACGCTGGGTCTACGAGCAGTACTTC.

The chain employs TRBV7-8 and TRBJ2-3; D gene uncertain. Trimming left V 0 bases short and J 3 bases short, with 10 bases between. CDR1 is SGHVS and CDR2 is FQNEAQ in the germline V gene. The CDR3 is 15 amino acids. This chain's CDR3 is CASSLAWLGTDTQYF. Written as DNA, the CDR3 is TGTGCCAGCAGCTTAGCGTGGTTGGGGACAGATACGCAGTATTTT.

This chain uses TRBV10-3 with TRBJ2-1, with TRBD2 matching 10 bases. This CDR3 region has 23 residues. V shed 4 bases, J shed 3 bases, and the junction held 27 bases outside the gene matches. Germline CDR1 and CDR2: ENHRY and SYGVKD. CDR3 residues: CAISGLTSGEKPDNLISYNEQFF. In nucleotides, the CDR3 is TGTGCCATCAGTGGCCTAACTAGCGGGGAGAAGCCTGACAACCTCATCAGCTACAATGAGCAGTTCTTC.

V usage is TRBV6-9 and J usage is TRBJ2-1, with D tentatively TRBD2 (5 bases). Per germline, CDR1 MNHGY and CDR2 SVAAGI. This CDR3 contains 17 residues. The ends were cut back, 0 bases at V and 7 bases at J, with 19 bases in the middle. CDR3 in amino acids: CASSYSGIAKSGNEQFF. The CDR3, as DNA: TGTGCCAGCAGTTATTCGGGGATAGCCAAATCGGGAAATGAGCAGTTCTTC.